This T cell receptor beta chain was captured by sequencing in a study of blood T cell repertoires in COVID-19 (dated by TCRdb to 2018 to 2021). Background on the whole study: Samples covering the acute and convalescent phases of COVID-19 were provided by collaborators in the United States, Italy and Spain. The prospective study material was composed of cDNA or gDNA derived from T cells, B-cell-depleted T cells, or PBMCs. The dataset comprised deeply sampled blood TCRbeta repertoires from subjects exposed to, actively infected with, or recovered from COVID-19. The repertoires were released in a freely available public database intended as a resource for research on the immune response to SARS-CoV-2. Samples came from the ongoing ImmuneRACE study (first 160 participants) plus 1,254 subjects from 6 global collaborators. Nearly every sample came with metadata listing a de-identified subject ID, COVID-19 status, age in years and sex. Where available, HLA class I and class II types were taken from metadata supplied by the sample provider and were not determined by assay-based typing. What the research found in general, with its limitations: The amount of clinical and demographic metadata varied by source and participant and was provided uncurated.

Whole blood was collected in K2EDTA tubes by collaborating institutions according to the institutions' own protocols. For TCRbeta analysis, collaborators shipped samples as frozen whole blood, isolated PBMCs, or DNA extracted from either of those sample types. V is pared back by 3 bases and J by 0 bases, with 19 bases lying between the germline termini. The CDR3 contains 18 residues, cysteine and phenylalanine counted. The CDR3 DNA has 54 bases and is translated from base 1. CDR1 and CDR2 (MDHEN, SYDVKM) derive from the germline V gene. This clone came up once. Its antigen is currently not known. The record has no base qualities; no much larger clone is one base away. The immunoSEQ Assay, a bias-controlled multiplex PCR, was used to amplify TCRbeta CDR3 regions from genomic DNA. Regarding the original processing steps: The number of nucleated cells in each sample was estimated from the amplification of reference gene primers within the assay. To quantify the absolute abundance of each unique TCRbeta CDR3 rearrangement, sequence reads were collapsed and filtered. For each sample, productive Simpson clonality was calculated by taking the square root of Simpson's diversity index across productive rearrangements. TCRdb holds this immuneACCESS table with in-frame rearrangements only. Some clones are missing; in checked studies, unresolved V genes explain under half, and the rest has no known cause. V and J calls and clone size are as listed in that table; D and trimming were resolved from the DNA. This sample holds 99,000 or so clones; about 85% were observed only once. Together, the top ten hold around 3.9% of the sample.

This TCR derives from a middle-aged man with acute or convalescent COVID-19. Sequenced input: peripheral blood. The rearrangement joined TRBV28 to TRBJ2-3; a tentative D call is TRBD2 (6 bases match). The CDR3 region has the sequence CASSFWIRGGPSTDTQYF. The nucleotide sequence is TGTGCCAGCAGTTTCTGGATTAGGGGAGGCCCTAGCACAGATACGCAGTATTTT.